One sample yielded the 3 T cell receptor beta chains listed below, sequenced in a study of vaccination and CD4 T cells after COVID-19. Sample treatment: roughly 10-day PBMC culture with coronavirus spike peptide pools or control peptides (ViraFEST assay). Antigens of these TCRs are unknown. Cultured CD4+ T cell DNA was sequenced using the Oncomine TCR Beta short-read assay. TCRdb reprocessed the PCR reads with MiXCR, giving one entry per CDR3 protein. The table lists approximately 12,000 distinct CDR3 sequences, under 40% of them singletons. The material was CD4+ T cells from blood, cultured in vitro, obtained after SARS-CoV-2 vaccination. The receptors originated from a human donor who had recovered from COVID-19.

This clonotype was seen a handful of times. The J gene is TRBJ2-5, the V gene TRBV20-1; D unclear. The germline V gene encodes CDR1 DFQATT and CDR2 SNEGSKA (reference sequence). The CDR3 length is 13 residues. Trimming removed 1 base at V and 3 bases at J, with 9 bases between. CDR3 nucleotide sequence: TGCAGTGCTAGAGTAGGCGGAAAAGAGACCCAGTACTTC. Amino acids: CSARVGGKETQYF.

The CDR3 protein is CASNPGLAGQETQYF. The DNA for the CDR3 is TGTGCCAGCAACCCGGGACTAGCGGGGCAAGAGACCCAGTACTTC. The rearrangement joins TRBV7-9 to TRBJ2-5; the match to TRBD2 covers 13 bases. Germline CDR1 reads SEHNR; CDR2 reads FQNEAQ (reference sequence). J was trimmed by 2 bases and V by 7 bases; bases with no gene match: 4. This CDR3 region has 15 residues. The variable domain in full, completed from reference TRBV7-9 and TRBJ2-5, reads DTGVSQNPRHKITKRGQNVTFRCDPISEHNRLYWYRQTLGQGPEFLTYFQNEAQLEKSRLLSDRFSAERPKGSFSTLEIQRTEQGDSAMYLCASNPGLAGQETQYFGPGTRLLVL.

The V gene is TRBV7-6, the J gene TRBJ2-5; possibly TRBD1 or TRBD2 for D (6 bases each). The germline V gene has CDR1 SGHVS and CDR2 FNYEAQ. The CDR3 consists of 16 residues. The V gene lost 2 bases and the J gene lost 7 bases, with 20 bases spanning the gap. CDR3 sequence: CASSLPSAGKGGTQYF. The CDR3 region has the DNA TGTGCCAGCAGCTTACCGTCGGCGGGAAAGGGGGGGACCCAGTACTTC.